These 29 T cell receptor beta chains were sequenced from one sample in a study of shared clonotypes between healthy human individuals. The method was immunoSEQ multiplex PCR; TCRdb's version includes in-frame clones alone and lacks a portion of them. The sample yields about 1.1 million clones, 70% to 85% seen once. The sequenced sample consisted of memory CD4+ T cells from PBMCs. Regarding subset: CD45RA-negative fraction. The receptors stem from a man aged 18 to 29 in good health. Some clones in this sample may be carry-over from other donors' samples.

This sequence joins TRBV6-6 and TRBJ1-1; D gene ambiguous. Trimming stripped 6 bases from V and 10 bases from J, with 15 bases between. Germline values: CDR1 MNHNY, CDR2 SVGAGI (reference sequence). The CDR3 covers 12 residues. The CDR3 spells CASSGGSTPAFF. In nucleotides, the CDR3 is TGTGCCAGCAGCGGCGGGTCAACCCCAGCTTTCTTT.

This sequence joins TRBV19 and TRBJ2-1; 7 nucleotides agree with TRBD1. The CDR3 extends over 17 amino acids. V shed 4 bases and J 3 bases; nucleotides not matched to a gene: 12. CDR1 is LNHDA, CDR2 SQIVND, per germline (reference sequence). This chain's CDR3 is CASSTSPVRGLYNEQFF. CDR3 DNA: TGTGCCAGTAGTACCTCCCCGGTAAGGGGGCTCTACAATGAGCAGTTCTTC.

V usage is TRBV2 and J usage is TRBJ2-2; 10 nucleotides match TRBD1. Germline V gene lookup returns CDR1 SNHLY and CDR2 FYNNEI. Germline trimming cut 8 bases from V and 5 bases from J; bases unmatched to any gene: 5. The CDR3 sequence is 14 residues long. The CDR3 nucleotides are TGTGCCAGCGAGGACAGGGGGGAGACCGGGGAGCTGTTTTTT. This sequence encodes CASEDRGETGELFF.

For the CDR3, the DNA is TGTGCCAGCAGCCTACGGACAGGGAGTGTCGATGGCTACACCTTC. Amino acids: CASSLRTGSVDGYTF. V usage is TRBV7-2 and J usage is TRBJ1-2; 8 nucleotides align to TRBD1. J lost 6 bases, V lost 5 bases, and 11 bases had no gene match. The CDR3 runs to 15 residues. Germline assignment: CDR1 SGHTA and CDR2 FQGNSA.

The V and J genes are TRBV10-3 and TRBJ2-3, with 9 bases fitting TRBD2. The germline gives CDR1 ENHRY, CDR2 SYGVKD. The CDR3 covers 17 residues. V trimming: 8 bases; J trimming: 5 bases; junction bases outside the gene matches: 17. The CDR3 DNA reads as TGTGCCATCTCACCTGCAGGCGGGAGGGGATCAAGAGATACGCAGTATTTT. It codes for CAISPAGGRGSRDTQYF.

The chain joins TRBV30 to TRBJ1-3; 10 bases are shared with TRBD1. Germline-derived CDR1 and CDR2 are GTSNPN and SVGIG (reference sequence). After removal of 1 base from V and 3 bases from J, the junction contained 6 bases not matched to a gene. The CDR3 length is 16 residues. The CDR3 is CAWSGRTGGVGNTIYF. For the CDR3, the DNA is TGTGCCTGGAGTGGACGGACAGGGGGGGTTGGAAACACCATATATTTT.

A remark on this clone: Other DNA sequences of this sample code for an identical CDR3. V usage is TRBV18 and J usage is TRBJ2-7; 8 bases are a match to TRBD1. The CDR3 totals 14 residues. Germline trimming cut 6 bases from V and 3 bases from J; bases unmatched to any gene: 7. CDR1 is KGHSH and CDR2 is LQKENI in the germline V gene. CDR3 loop: CASSPGTGGYEQYF. CDR3 nucleotide sequence: TGTGCCAGCTCCCCAGGGACAGGCGGCTACGAGCAGTACTTC.

The V gene is TRBV11-3, the J gene TRBJ2-7, with 13 positions matching TRBD2. This CDR3 has 20 amino acids. Germline CDR1 and CDR2: SGHNT and YENEEA. J lost 3 bases, V lost 5 bases, and 19 bases had no gene match. The CDR3 nucleotides read TGTGCCAGCAGCCTCCCCCCGGGACTAGCGGGGCTTCAGGGCATCTACGAGCAGTACTTC. Translated: CASSLPPGLAGLQGIYEQYF.

J is TRBJ1-2 and V is TRBV29-1, with 11 bases identical to TRBD1. This CDR3 is built from 14 residues. Germline assignment: CDR1 SQVTM and CDR2 ANQGSEA. J lost 5 bases, V lost 7 bases, and 9 bases had no gene match. CDR3 DNA sequence: TGCAGCGCGGTAGCGGGGACAGGGGGGTATGGCTACACCTTC. Protein: CSAVAGTGGYGYTF.

The V gene is TRBV5-1, the J gene TRBJ1-3; D not certain. This CDR3 has 13 residues. Germline-derived CDR1 and CDR2 are SGHRS and YFSETQ. V lost 0 bases, J lost 4 bases, and 5 bases lay in between. The DNA of the CDR3 is TGCGCCAGCAGCTTGGAACCCGGAAACACCATATATTTT. It translates to CASSLEPGNTIYF. The whole variable domain, filled in from reference TRBV5-1 and TRBJ1-3, reads KAGVTQTPRYLIKTRGQQVTLSCSPISGHRSVSWYQQTPGQGLQFLFEYFSETQRNKGNFPGRFSGRQFSNSRSEMNVSTLELGDSALYLCASSLEPGNTIYFGEGSWLTVV.

The chain couples TRBV11-2 to TRBJ2-7; tentatively, D is TRBD1 (5 bases). Germline lookup yields CDR1 SGHAT and CDR2 FQNNGV. Trimming took 5 bases from V and 3 from J, leaving 8 bases between them. This CDR3 contains 12 residues. CDR3 sequence (DNA): TGTGCCAGCAGCCATGACAGCTACGAGCAGTACTTC. Protein sequence: CASSHDSYEQYF.

J is TRBJ2-5 and V is TRBV7-6, with 7 bases lining up with TRBD2. The end of the DNA aligns better with TRBJ2-7, so the J call may be wrong. CDR1 and CDR2 (germline): SGHVS, FNYEAQ. This CDR3 has 18 residues. The CDR3 DNA reads TGTGCCAGCAGCTTAGTTCCAGCCTTACTCGGGAGGAGCTACGAGCAGTACTTC. It codes for CASSLVPALLGRSYEQYF.

This clone has just one count. The chain uses TRBV2 and TRBJ2-5; D is unresolved. CDR3 length: 14 amino acids. V lost 4 bases to trimming and J lost 1 base, with 10 bases between them. The V gene's germline CDR1 is SNHLY and CDR2 FYNNEI. CDR3 coding DNA: TGTGCCAGCAGTGCCTTAGATATCCAAGAGACCCAGTACTTC. Its translation: CASSALDIQETQYF.

Worth noting for this clone: At the DNA level, this CDR3 is encoded by other sequences in the same sample as well. This chain connects TRBV28 to TRBJ2-5, with 7 bases aligning to TRBD2. J was trimmed by 5 bases and V by 3 bases; bases with no gene match: 6. The CDR3 has 14 residues. The V gene's germline CDR1 is MDHEN and CDR2 SYDVKM. The CDR3 is CASSLGGSQETQYF. In DNA, the CDR3 is TGTGCCAGCAGTTTGGGCGGGAGTCAGGAGACCCAGTACTTC.

The rearrangement uses TRBV28 and TRBJ1-5; TRBD1 matches 7 bases. V shed 2 bases, J shed 0 bases, and the junction held 7 bases outside the gene matches. This CDR3 has 17 residues. Germline lookup yields CDR1 MDHEN and CDR2 SYDVKM. The CDR3 region is CASSLRGQHYSNQPQHF. CDR3 bases: TGTGCCAGCAGTTTAAGGGGACAGCACTATAGCAATCAGCCCCAGCATTTT.

This clone appeared once. This sequence joins TRBV7-3 and TRBJ1-1, with 8 bases lining up with TRBD1. Germline lookup yields CDR1 SGHTA and CDR2 FQGTGA. CDR3 length equals 13 residues. Germline trimming cut 5 bases from V and 4 bases from J; bases unmatched to any gene: 3. CDR3 region: CASSATGGTEAFF. Written as DNA, the CDR3 is TGTGCCAGCAGCGCTACAGGGGGCACTGAAGCTTTCTTT.

The chain employs TRBV4-2 and TRBJ2-3, with 8 nucleotides matching TRBD2. Per germline, CDR1 LGHNA and CDR2 YNFKEQ. The junction had 2 bases not matched to a gene; V was cut back by 1 base and J by 2 bases. The CDR3 extends over 15 amino acids. CDR3 sequence: CASSQGSGTTDTQYF. CDR3 in DNA: TGTGCCAGCAGCCAAGGTAGCGGGACCACAGATACGCAGTATTTT.

The V call is TRBV19, the J call TRBJ1-1; D gene unclear. V lost 3 bases and J lost 0, with 11 bases in between. The CDR3 is made up of 15 amino acids. Germline V CDR1 and CDR2: LNHDA, SQIVND (reference sequence). In nucleotides, the CDR3 is TGTGCCAGTAGTATTGTGGGAACCATGAACACTGAAGCTTTCTTT. Its protein product is CASSIVGTMNTEAFF.

Points on this clone: Distinct nucleotide sequences in the sample also encode this CDR3. The chain is built from TRBV2 and TRBJ2-5; no clear D gene. CDR1 SNHLY and CDR2 FYNNEI come from the germline V gene. V shed 3 bases and J shed 5 bases, with 4 bases lying between them. This CDR3 has 11 amino acids. CDR3 sequence: CASSEVETQYF. The CDR3 DNA is TGTGCCAGCAGTGAGGTGGAGACCCAGTACTTC. Supplemented by reference TRBV2 and TRBJ2-5, the full variable domain reads EPEVTQTPSHQVTQMGQEVILRCVPISNHLYFYWYRQILGQKVEFLVSFYNNEISEKSEIFDDQFSVERPDGSNFTLKIRSTKLEDSAMYFCASSEVETQYFGPGTRLLVL.

In its sample, this clone was seen once. The CDR3 sequence is CAWSKGTSGGGETQYF. The CDR3 region has the DNA TGTGCCTGGAGTAAGGGGACTAGCGGAGGGGGGGAGACCCAGTACTTC. V gene TRBV30 combines with J gene TRBJ2-5; TRBD2 matches at 11 bases. Unmatched junction bases numbered 10, after V lost 2 bases and J lost 5 bases. CDR3 length: 16 amino acids. Germline lookup yields CDR1 GTSNPN and CDR2 SVGIG (reference sequence).

The chain combines TRBV7-8 with TRBJ2-1, with 10 bases aligning to TRBD2. Germline CDR1 and CDR2: SGHVS and FQNEAQ. The CDR3 sequence is 15 residues long. J gave up 8 bases and V 1 base, and 5 bases lay outside the gene matches. The CDR3 region is CASSLGVAGGYEQFF. CDR3 DNA sequence: TGTGCCAGCAGCTTAGGGGTAGCGGGAGGATATGAGCAGTTCTTC.

For this clone: The same CDR3 also results from other DNA sequences found in this sample. The chain employs TRBV2 and TRBJ1-1; D may be TRBD1 (5 bases). This CDR3 spans 14 amino acids. Germline CDR1 SNHLY, CDR2 FYNNEI. V dropped 3 bases and J dropped 3 bases, with 11 bases sitting between them. CDR3 DNA sequence: TGTGCCAGCAGTGACGAGGGGAGGGACACTGAAGCTTTCTTT. It specifies CASSDEGRDTEAFF.

The rearrangement links TRBV9 to TRBJ1-3; the D is unclear. The germline gives CDR1 SGDLS, CDR2 YYNGEE. CDR3 length equals 16 residues. The V end was cut by 5 bases, the J end by 0 bases, with 15 bases between. CDR3 sequence (DNA): TGTGCCAGCAGTGTGAACCAAGACCACTCTGGAAACACCATATATTTT. Its protein is CASSVNQDHSGNTIYF.

The V gene is TRBV6-7, the J gene TRBJ2-1; 10 bases map to TRBD2. TRBV6-7 is annotated as an ORF whose role is uncertain. CDR3 length equals 18 residues. V trimming: 2 bases; J trimming: 3 bases; junction bases outside the gene matches: 10. The CDR3 bases are TGTGCCAGCAGTTACCCCGTAAAACTAGCGGGGAGCTACAATGAGCAGTTCTTC. It is translated as CASSYPVKLAGSYNEQFF.

This rearrangement joins TRBV2 to TRBJ1-4; D is unresolved. Per the germline V gene, CDR1 is SNHLY and CDR2 is FYNNEI. With 7 bases removed from V and 5 bases from J, the gap between germline ends came to 14 bases. This CDR3 is 14 amino acids long. DNA of the CDR3: TGTGCCAGCAACGGCGGTCAGTGGAATGAAAAACTGTTTTTT. This sequence encodes CASNGGQWNEKLFF.

This chain connects TRBV10-3 to TRBJ2-1; TRBD2 matches at 10 bases. CDR3 length: 15 residues. Germline V CDR1 and CDR2: ENHRY, SYGVKD. Germline trimming cut 3 bases from V and 8 bases from J; bases unmatched to any gene: 7. This chain's CDR3 is CAISDSSGSGYEQFF. As DNA, the CDR3 is TGTGCCATCAGTGACTCTAGCGGGAGTGGGTATGAGCAGTTCTTC.

V gene TRBV7-2 combines with J gene TRBJ2-7; D remains unclear. CDR3 size: 14 residues. Trimming removed 1 base from V and 3 bases from J, with 10 bases in between. The germline gives CDR1 SGHTA, CDR2 FQGNSA. CDR3 sequence (DNA): TGTGCCAGCAGCTTAGATGGCGGAAACTACGAGCAGTACTTC. Amino acid sequence: CASSLDGGNYEQYF.

The table lists this clone with a few counts. This chain links TRBV7-8 with TRBJ2-1; possibly TRBD2 for D (5 bases). In germline, CDR1 is SGHVS, CDR2 FQNEAQ. V was cut by 1 base and J by 7 bases, with 17 bases left in between. The CDR3 consists of 16 residues. The CDR3 protein is CASSLEPLARENEQFF. CDR3 sequence (DNA): TGTGCCAGCAGCTTAGAGCCCCTTGCTAGGGAGAATGAGCAGTTCTTC.

The chain joins TRBV11-2 to TRBJ2-7; TRBD2 agrees at 7 bases. This CDR3 contains 15 residues. The J segment lost 3 bases and the V segment lost 3 bases, leaving 8 bases of the junction unmatched. The V gene's germline CDR1 is SGHAT and CDR2 FQNNGV. CDR3 DNA: TGTGCCAGCAGCTTTCTTGCGGGAGTTGGCTACGAGCAGTACTTC. This sequence encodes CASSFLAGVGYEQYF.